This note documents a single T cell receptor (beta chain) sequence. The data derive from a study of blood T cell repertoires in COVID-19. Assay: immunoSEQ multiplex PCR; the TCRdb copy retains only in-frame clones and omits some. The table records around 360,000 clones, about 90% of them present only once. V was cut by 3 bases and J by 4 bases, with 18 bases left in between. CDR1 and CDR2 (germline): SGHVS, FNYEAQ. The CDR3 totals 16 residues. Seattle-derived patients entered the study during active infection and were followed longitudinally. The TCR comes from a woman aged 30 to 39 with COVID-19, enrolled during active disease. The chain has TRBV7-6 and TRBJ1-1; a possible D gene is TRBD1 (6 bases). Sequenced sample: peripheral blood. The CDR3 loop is CASSFRGFSRGTEAFF. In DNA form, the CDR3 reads TGTGCCAGCAGCTTCAGGGGATTTTCAAGGGGCACTGAAGCTTTCTTT.